This passage covers 15 T cell receptor beta chains from one sample sequenced in a study of OX40 agonist ivuxolimab in advanced cancers. Only in-frame clones appear in the TCRdb table, and some are missing; sequencing was by immunoSEQ multiplex PCR. The sample lists roughly 58,000 clones, approximately 90% occurring once. Source: CD4+ or CD8+ T cells sorted from blood, taken in a trial of the OX40 agonist ivuxolimab. These receptors were obtained from an adult with an advanced solid tumor such as melanoma, head and neck, liver or kidney cancer.

The chain recombines TRBV28 with TRBJ1-6, with a weak D call TRBD1 (6 bases). The CDR3 is 14 amino acids. The germline gives CDR1 MDHEN, CDR2 SYDVKM. Trimming shortened V by 5 bases and J by 7 bases, and 12 bases separated the two germline ends. CDR3 bases: TGTGCCAGCAGTGGGGGACACCTCAATTCACCCCTCCACTTT. This sequence encodes CASSGGHLNSPLHF.

The V and J genes are TRBV30 and TRBJ2-1; the match to TRBD2 covers 7 bases. CDR1 and CDR2 from the germline V gene are GTSNPN and SVGIG (reference sequence). Trimming cost V 1 base and J 6 bases; bases outside gene matches: 6. The CDR3 is made up of 14 amino acids. CDR3 in amino acids: CAWSGGGPINEQFF. The CDR3 region has the DNA TGTGCCTGGAGTGGGGGGGGACCGATCAATGAGCAGTTCTTC.

This clone was seen just once. The chain is built from TRBV30 and TRBJ2-2; D call uncertain. V shed 2 bases and J shed 7 bases, with 8 bases lying between them. This CDR3 comprises 12 residues. Germline V gene sequence: CDR1 GTSNPN, CDR2 SVGIG (reference sequence). The CDR3 sequence: CAWSKGIGELFF. The CDR3 DNA follows: TGTGCCTGGAGTAAAGGTATCGGGGAGCTGTTTTTT.

This clone showed up just once. The chain combines TRBV2 with TRBJ1-6; D possibly corresponds to TRBD1 (6 bases). Trimming pared 6 bases from V and 0 bases from J, leaving 12 bases between. Per germline, CDR1 SNHLY and CDR2 FYNNEI. CDR3 length: 16 amino acids. This CDR3 is CASRKTGSSYNSPLHF. In DNA form, the CDR3 reads TGTGCCAGCAGGAAAACAGGGAGCTCCTATAATTCACCCCTCCACTTT.

On this clone itself: Other DNA sequences in the same sample also yield this CDR3. V usage is TRBV5-4 and J usage is TRBJ2-7; D not certain. Looked up from germline, CDR1 is SGHNT and CDR2 is YYREEE (reference sequence). V was trimmed by 0 bases and J by 6 bases, leaving 4 bases between them. This CDR3 region has 11 residues. CDR3 region: CASSLAAEQYF. For the CDR3, the DNA is TGTGCCAGCAGCTTGGCGGCCGAGCAGTACTTC.

The chain joins TRBV5-8 to TRBJ2-6; D is perhaps TRBD2 (5 bases). The CDR3 loop spans 18 amino acids. Germline-derived CDR1 and CDR2 are SGHTS and YDEGEE. V was clipped by 8 bases and J by 0 bases, with 21 bases between them. The CDR3 region has the DNA TGTGCCAGTGAACGCCCCGGGATGAAACACTCTGGGGCCAACGTCCTGACTTTC. Protein sequence: CASERPGMKHSGANVLTF.

The J gene is TRBJ1-4, the V gene TRBV6-6, with D possibly matching TRBD1 (6 bases). CDR1 is MNHNY and CDR2 is SVGAGI in the germline V gene (reference sequence). Deletions cut 5 bases from V and 17 bases from J, with 15 bases between. The CDR3 runs 11 residues. This chain's CDR3 is CASSGTGSSFF. The DNA for the CDR3 is TGTGCCAGCAGTGGAACAGGGAGTAGCTTTTTT.

The chain combines TRBV2 with TRBJ1-2, with D possibly being TRBD1 (6 bases). Trimming stripped 1 base from V and 6 bases from J, with 15 bases between. This CDR3 has 15 amino acids. Germline-derived CDR1 and CDR2 are SNHLY and FYNNEI. The CDR3 region is CASSEVERTVHGYTF. As DNA, the CDR3 is TGTGCCAGCAGTGAAGTTGAGAGGACAGTACATGGCTACACCTTC.

The chain combines TRBV2 with TRBJ1-5; D uncertain. The germline V and J ends were trimmed by 8 bases and 0 bases, with 11 bases remaining between them. In germline, CDR1 is SNHLY, CDR2 FYNNEI. The CDR3 sequence is 14 residues long. CDR3 amino acids: CASSEGNSNQPQHF. CDR3 nucleotide sequence: TGTGCCAGCTCGGAAGGCAATAGCAATCAGCCCCAGCATTTT. Together with reference TRBV2 and TRBJ1-5, the CDR3 gives the full variable domain: EPEVTQTPSHQVTQMGQEVILRCVPISNHLYFYWYRQILGQKVEFLVSFYNNEISEKSEIFDDQFSVERPDGSNFTLKIRSTKLEDSAMYFCASSEGNSNQPQHFGDGTRLSIL.

The chain couples TRBV28 to TRBJ1-3; D uncertain. The V end lost 5 bases, the J end lost 0 bases, and 11 bases lay between the germline ends. Germline V gene data show CDR1 as MDHEN and CDR2 as SYDVKM. This CDR3 has 15 residues. As DNA, the CDR3 is TGTGCCAGCAGTGAGTCCTTTGCCTCTGGAAACACCATATATTTT. Encoded protein: CASSESFASGNTIYF.

The chain uses TRBV9 and TRBJ1-5; D not certain. V lost 0 bases to trimming and J lost 2 bases, with 9 bases between them. The CDR3 runs 15 residues. Germline V gene data show CDR1 as SGDLS and CDR2 as YYNGEE. The CDR3 DNA sequence: TGTGCCAGCAGCGTAGGAGGAGGACGCAATCAGCCCCAGCATTTT. Translated, it gives CASSVGGGRNQPQHF. The variable domain in full, completed from reference TRBV9 and TRBJ1-5, reads DSGVTQTPKHLITATGQRVTLRCSPRSGDLSVYWYQQSLDQGLQFLIQYYNGEERAKGNILERFSAQQFPDLHSELNLSSLELGDSALYFCASSVGGGRNQPQHFGDGTRLSIL.

The CDR3 nucleotides are TGTGCCAGCAGGTACTTCAGCAGCTCGGACAATAATGAGCAGTTCTTC. Translation gives CASRYFSSSDNNEQFF. The chain combines TRBV7-2 with TRBJ2-1, with D perhaps matching TRBD1 (5 bases). Germline values: CDR1 SGHTA, CDR2 FQGNSA. V was clipped by 6 bases and J by 7 bases, with 22 bases between them. The CDR3 runs 16 residues.

This chain uses TRBV5-1 with TRBJ2-1; perhaps TRBD1 as D (6 bases). Germline V lookup: CDR1 SGHRS, CDR2 YFSETQ. Trimming cost V 0 bases and J 6 bases, with 10 bases left between them. The CDR3 is 14 residues long. The CDR3 nucleotides are TGCGCCAGCAGCTTGGGACAGGCCCCCAATGAGCAGTTCTTC. The encoded protein is CASSLGQAPNEQFF.

The chain couples TRBV6-6 to TRBJ2-1, with a possible D match to TRBD1 (5 bases). V was clipped by 5 bases and J by 9 bases, with 14 bases between them. The germline V gene encodes CDR1 MNHNY and CDR2 SVGAGI (reference sequence). This CDR3 region has 13 residues. The CDR3 is CASSPQDLPEQFF. Written as DNA, the CDR3 is TGTGCCAGCAGTCCACAGGACCTTCCTGAGCAGTTCTTC.

This chain joins TRBV6-1 and TRBJ1-1, with D unresolved. V shed 0 bases and J shed 6 bases, with 20 bases lying between them. The CDR3 loop spans 17 amino acids. CDR1 MNHNS and CDR2 SASEGT come from the germline V gene. The CDR3 DNA is TGTGCCAGCAGTGAAGCGGATAGGGCGGAACTGTTGGCTGAAGCTTTCTTT. It yields the protein CASSEADRAELLAEAFF.